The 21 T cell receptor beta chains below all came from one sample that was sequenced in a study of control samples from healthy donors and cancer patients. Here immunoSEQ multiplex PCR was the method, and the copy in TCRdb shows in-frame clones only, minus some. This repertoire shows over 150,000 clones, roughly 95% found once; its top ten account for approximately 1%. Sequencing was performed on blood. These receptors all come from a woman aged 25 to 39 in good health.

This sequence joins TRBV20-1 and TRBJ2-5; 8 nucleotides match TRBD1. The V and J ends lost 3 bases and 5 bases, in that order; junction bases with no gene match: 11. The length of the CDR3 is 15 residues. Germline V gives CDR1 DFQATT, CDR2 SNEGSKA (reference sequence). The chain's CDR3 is CSASTPRTGLETQYF. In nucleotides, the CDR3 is TGCAGTGCTAGTACCCCCCGGACAGGGTTGGAGACCCAGTACTTC.

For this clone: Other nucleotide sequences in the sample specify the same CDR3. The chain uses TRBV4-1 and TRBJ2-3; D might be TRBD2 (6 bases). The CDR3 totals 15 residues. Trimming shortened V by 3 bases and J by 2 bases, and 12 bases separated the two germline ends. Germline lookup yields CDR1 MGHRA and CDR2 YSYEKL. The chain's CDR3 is CASSHLLAATDTQYF. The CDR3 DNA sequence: TGCGCCAGCAGCCATCTACTAGCTGCCACAGATACGCAGTATTTT.

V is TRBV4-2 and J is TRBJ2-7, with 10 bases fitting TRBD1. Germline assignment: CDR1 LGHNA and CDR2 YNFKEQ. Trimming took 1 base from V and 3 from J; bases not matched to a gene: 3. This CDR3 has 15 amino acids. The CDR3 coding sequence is TGTGCCAGCAGCCAAGCTAGGACAGGGGGCTACGAGCAGTACTTC. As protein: CASSQARTGGYEQYF.

The CDR3 bases are TGTGCCTGGAGTGGGGGACAGGACACCGGGGAGCTGTTTTTT. It translates to CAWSGGQDTGELFF. The chain joins TRBV30 to TRBJ2-2; 8 nucleotides agree with TRBD1. V was pared by 1 base and J by 3 bases, with 1 base of the junction left unmatched. Germline values: CDR1 GTSNPN, CDR2 SVGIG (reference sequence). This CDR3 region has 14 residues.

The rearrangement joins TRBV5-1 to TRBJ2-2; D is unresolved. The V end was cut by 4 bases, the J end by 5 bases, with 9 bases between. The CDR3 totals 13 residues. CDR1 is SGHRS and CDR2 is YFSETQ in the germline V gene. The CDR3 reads CASSPLGTGELFF. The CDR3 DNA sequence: TGCGCCAGCAGCCCCCTTGGGACCGGGGAGCTGTTTTTT.

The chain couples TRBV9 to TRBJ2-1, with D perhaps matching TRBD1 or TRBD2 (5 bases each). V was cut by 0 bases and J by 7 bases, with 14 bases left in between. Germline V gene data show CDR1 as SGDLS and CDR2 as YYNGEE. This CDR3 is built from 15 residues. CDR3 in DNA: TGTGCCAGCAGCGTAGAGGGACCCGATTATAATGAGCAGTTCTTC. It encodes CASSVEGPDYNEQFF.

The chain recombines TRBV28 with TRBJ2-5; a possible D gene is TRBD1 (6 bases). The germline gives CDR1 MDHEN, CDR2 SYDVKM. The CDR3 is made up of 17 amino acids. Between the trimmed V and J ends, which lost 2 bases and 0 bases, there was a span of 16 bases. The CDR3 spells CASSLPEGERYQETQYF. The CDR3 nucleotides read TGTGCCAGCAGTTTACCAGAGGGGGAACGGTACCAAGAGACCCAGTACTTC.

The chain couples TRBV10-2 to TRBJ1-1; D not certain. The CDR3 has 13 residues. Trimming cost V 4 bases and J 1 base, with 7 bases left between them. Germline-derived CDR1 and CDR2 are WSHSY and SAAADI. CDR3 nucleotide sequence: TGCGCCAGCAGTGTTGGAGGGAACACTGAAGCTTTCTTT. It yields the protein CASSVGGNTEAFF.

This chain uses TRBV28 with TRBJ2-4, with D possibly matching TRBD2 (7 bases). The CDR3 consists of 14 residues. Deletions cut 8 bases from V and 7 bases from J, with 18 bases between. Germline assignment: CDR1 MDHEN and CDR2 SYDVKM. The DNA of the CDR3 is TGTGCCAGCTCTCTTCAGGGGCGGGGGAACATTCAGTACTTC. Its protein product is CASSLQGRGNIQYF. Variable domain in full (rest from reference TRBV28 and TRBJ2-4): DVKVTQSSRYLVKRTGEKVFLECVQDMDHENMFWYRQDPGLGLRLIYFSYDVKMKEKGDIPEGYSVSREKKERFSLILESASTNQTSMYLCASSLQGRGNIQYFGAGTRLSVL.

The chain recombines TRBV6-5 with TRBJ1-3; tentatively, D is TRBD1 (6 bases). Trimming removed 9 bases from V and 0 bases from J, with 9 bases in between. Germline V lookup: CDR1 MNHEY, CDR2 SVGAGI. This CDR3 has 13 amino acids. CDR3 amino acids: CASDRRSGNTIYF. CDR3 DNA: TGTGCCAGTGACAGGCGCTCTGGAAACACCATATATTTT.

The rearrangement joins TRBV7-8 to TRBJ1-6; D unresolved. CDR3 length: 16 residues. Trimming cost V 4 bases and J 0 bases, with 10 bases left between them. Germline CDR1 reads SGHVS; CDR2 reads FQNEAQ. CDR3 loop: CASSSLQGSYNSPLHF. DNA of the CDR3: TGTGCCAGCAGCTCCCTTCAAGGCTCCTATAATTCACCCCTCCACTTT. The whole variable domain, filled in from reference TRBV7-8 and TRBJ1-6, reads GAGVSQSPRYKVAKRGQDVALRCDPISGHVSLFWYQQALGQGPEFLTYFQNEAQLDKSGLPSDRFFAERPEGSVSTLKIQRTQQEDSAVYLCASSSLQGSYNSPLHFGNGTRLTVT.

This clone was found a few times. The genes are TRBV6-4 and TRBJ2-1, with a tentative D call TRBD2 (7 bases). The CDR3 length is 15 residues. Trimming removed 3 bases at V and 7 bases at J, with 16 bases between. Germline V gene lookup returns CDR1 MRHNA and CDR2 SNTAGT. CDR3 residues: CASSEGAGRGNEQFF. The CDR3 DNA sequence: TGTGCCAGCAGTGAGGGGGCAGGGAGGGGGAATGAGCAGTTCTTC.

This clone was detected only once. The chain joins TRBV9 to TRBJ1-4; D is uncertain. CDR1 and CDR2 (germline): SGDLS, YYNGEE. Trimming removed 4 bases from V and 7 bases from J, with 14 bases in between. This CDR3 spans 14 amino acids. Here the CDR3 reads CASSHNLVCEKLFF. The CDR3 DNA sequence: TGTGCCAGCAGCCACAACCTAGTTTGTGAAAAACTGTTTTTT.

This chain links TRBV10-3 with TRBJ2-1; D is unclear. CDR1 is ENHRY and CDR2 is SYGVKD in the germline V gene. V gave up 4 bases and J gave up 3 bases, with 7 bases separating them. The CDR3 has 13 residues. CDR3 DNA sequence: TGTGCCATCAGTGTTTCGGTCTACAATGAGCAGTTCTTC. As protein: CAISVSVYNEQFF.

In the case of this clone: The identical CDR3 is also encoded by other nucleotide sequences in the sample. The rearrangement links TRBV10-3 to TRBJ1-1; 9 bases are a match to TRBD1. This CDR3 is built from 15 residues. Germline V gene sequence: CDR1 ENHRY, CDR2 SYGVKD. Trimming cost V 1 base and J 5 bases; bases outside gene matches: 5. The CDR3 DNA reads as TGTGCCATCAGTGAGTTGACAGGGGGTGATACTGAAGCTTTCTTT. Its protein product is CAISELTGGDTEAFF.

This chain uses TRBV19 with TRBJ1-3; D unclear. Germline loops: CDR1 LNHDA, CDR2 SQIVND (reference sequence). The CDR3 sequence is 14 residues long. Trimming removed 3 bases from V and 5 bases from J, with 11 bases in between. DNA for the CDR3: TGTGCCAGTAGTATGACTGGGGTGAGAAACACCATATATTTT. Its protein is CASSMTGVRNTIYF.

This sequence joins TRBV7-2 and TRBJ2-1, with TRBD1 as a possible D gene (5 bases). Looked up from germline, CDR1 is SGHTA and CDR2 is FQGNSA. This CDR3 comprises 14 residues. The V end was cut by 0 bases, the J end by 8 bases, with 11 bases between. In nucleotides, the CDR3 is TGTGCCAGCAGCTTAGCGATGTCAGGGTATGAGCAGTTCTTC. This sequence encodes CASSLAMSGYEQFF.

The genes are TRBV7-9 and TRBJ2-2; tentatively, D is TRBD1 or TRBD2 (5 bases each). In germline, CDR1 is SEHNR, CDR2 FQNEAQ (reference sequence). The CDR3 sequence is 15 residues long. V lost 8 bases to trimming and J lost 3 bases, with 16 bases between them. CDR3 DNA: TGTGCCAGCGGGATGGCCTTGGGGGACACCGGGGAGCTGTTTTTT. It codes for CASGMALGDTGELFF.

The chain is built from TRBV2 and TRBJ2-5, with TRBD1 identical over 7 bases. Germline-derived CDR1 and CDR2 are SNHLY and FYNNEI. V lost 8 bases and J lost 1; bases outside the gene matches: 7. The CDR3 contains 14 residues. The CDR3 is CASWPGTAQETQYF. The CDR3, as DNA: TGTGCCAGCTGGCCCGGGACAGCCCAAGAGACCCAGTACTTC.

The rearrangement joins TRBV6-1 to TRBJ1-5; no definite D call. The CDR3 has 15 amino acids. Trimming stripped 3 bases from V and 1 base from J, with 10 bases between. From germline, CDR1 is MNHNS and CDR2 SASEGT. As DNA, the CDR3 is TGTGCCAGCAGTGACGAGGGATTGAGCAATCAGCCCCAGCATTTT. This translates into CASSDEGLSNQPQHF.

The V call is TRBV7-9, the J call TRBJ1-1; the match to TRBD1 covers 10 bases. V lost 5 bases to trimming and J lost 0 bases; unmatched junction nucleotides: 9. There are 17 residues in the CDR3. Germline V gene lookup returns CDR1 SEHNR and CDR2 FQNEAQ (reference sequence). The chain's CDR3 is CASSRPGQGRMNTEAFF. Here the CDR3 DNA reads TGTGCCAGCAGCCGACCGGGACAGGGGAGAATGAACACTGAAGCTTTCTTT.